These T cell receptor beta chains were read from a single sample in a study of T cells in Graves' hyperthyroidism and ophthalmopathy. TCRdb recomputed calls from the multiplex PCR reads with MiXCR, one row per CDR3 protein. The profile covers about 160,000 distinct CDR3 sequences, with 9.4% appearing a single time and about 20% taken by the ten largest. The sequenced material came from blood. Receptor source: a woman between 18 and 29 years old with Graves' hyperthyroidism that later progressed to Graves' ophthalmopathy. CDR3s include the opening cysteine and the closing phenylalanine or tryptophan. D genes are given only for firm matches. Clone size is given for some rows only: seen once, a few or many times, or a class if the clone is expanded.

size,J,D,V,CDR3,DNA
many,TRBJ2-1,TRBD2,TRBV7-2,CASRVAGGNNEQFF,TGTGCCAGCAGGGTAGCGGGGGGGAACAATGAGCAGTTCTTC
many,TRBJ1-1,.,TRBV10-3,CAISGQGKNTEAFF,TGTGCCATCAGTGGTCAGGGTAAGAACACTGAAGCTTTCTTT
many,TRBJ1-1,TRBD1,TRBV3-1,CASSHLEDRLNTEAFF,TGTGCCAGCAGCCACCTAGAGGACAGGCTGAACACTGAAGCTTTCTTT
many,TRBJ2-7,.,TRBV2,CASRNMKTYSYEQYF,TGTGCCAGCAGGAACATGAAGACCTATTCCTACGAGCAGTACTTC
many,TRBJ2-7,TRBD1,TRBV3-1,CASSRPDRGKTEQYF,TGTGCCAGCAGTCGACCCGACAGGGGTAAAACCGAGCAGTACTTC
many,TRBJ1-1,.,TRBV19,CASRPQGSEAFF,TGTGCCAGTAGGCCCCAGGGATCTGAAGCTTTCTTT
few,TRBJ1-2,.,TRBV5-6,CASSLVGDQGSYGYTF,TGTGCCAGCAGCTTGGTCGGAGATCAGGGCAGCTATGGCTACACCTTC
once,TRBJ1-2,TRBD1,TRBV20-1,CSARTGTGPFTYGYTF,TGCAGTGCTAGAACCGGGACAGGGCCTTTCACTTATGGCTACACCTTC
many,TRBJ1-1,.,TRBV12-3/TRBV12-4,CASSLKENTEAFF,TGTGCCAGCAGTTTAAAGGAGAACACTGAAGCTTTCTTT
many,TRBJ2-1,.,TRBV12-3/TRBV12-4,CASSWDPLNEQFF,TGTGCCAGCAGTTGGGACCCGCTCAATGAGCAGTTCTTC
many,TRBJ1-1,.,TRBV6-6,CASSYSYRAEEAFF,TGTGCCAGCAGTTACTCGTACAGGGCGGAGGAAGCTTTCTTT
many,TRBJ1-4,.,TRBV2,CASRTGPTNEELFF,TGTGCCAGCAGAACAGGGCCAACTAATGAAGAACTGTTTTTT
many,TRBJ1-2,.,TRBV5-5,CASSLRSHISNYGYTF,TGTGCCAGCAGCTTGCGGTCCCACATCTCGAACTATGGCTACACCTTC
many,TRBJ2-2,.,TRBV11-2,CASSWGDTGKDTGELFF,TGTGCCAGCAGCTGGGGGGATACGGGGAAAGACACCGGGGAGCTGTTTTTT
many,TRBJ1-1,TRBD1,TRBV5-8,CASSLLAGTGGTNTEAFF,TGTGCCAGCAGCCTCCTAGCCGGGACAGGGGGTACAAACACTGAAGCTTTCTTT
many,TRBJ2-7,.,TRBV18,CASSQGGNSYEQYF,TGTGCCAGCTCACAGGGCGGGAACTCCTACGAGCAGTACTTC
few,TRBJ2-2,TRBD1,TRBV6-1,CASRDREGGTGELFF,TGTGCCAGCAGGGACAGGGAAGGTGGAACCGGGGAGCTGTTTTTT
many,TRBJ2-1,TRBD2,TRBV6-1,CASNTYRDYLNNEQFF,TGTGCCAGCAACACTTATAGGGACTACCTAAACAATGAGCAGTTCTTC
many,TRBJ1-1,TRBD1,TRBV2,CASRKGQRNTEAFF,TGTGCCAGCAGGAAGGGACAGAGAAACACTGAAGCTTTCTTT
many,TRBJ1-1,TRBD1,TRBV7-7,CASIHPRQGRGMNTEAFF,TGTGCTAGCATCCACCCTCGACAGGGAAGAGGCATGAACACTGAAGCTTTCTTT
many,TRBJ2-7,.,TRBV28,CASSFLGNEQYF,TGTGCCAGCAGTTTTCTAGGGAACGAGCAGTACTTC
many,TRBJ1-5,.,TRBV15,CATSRDSGDQPQHF,TGTGCCACCAGCAGAGATTCGGGGGATCAGCCCCAGCATTTT
.,TRBJ2-5,TRBD1,TRBV5-4,CASSLRTGPQETQYF,TGTGCCAGCAGCCTTCGGACAGGGCCCCAAGAGACCCAGTACTTC
many,TRBJ2-3,.,TRBV12-3/TRBV12-4,CASSPRLSTDTQYF,TGTGCCAGCAGCCCTCGGTTGAGCACAGATACGCAGTATTTT
few,TRBJ1-2,.,TRBV6-1,CASTPGFDGYTF,TGTGCCAGCACCCCAGGGTTTGATGGCTACACCTTC
many,TRBJ2-7,.,TRBV20-1,CSARDPEAGMRYEQYF,TGCAGTGCTAGAGACCCAGAGGCCGGGATGCGCTACGAGCAGTACTTC
.,TRBJ1-1,.,TRBV4-2,CASSQTDAAWRAFF,TGTGCCAGCAGCCAGACCGACGCCGCTTGGCGGGCTTTCTTT
many,TRBJ1-5,.,TRBV27,CASSLLGGSTNQPQHF,TGTGCCAGCAGTTTGCTGGGGGGCAGTACTAATCAGCCCCAGCATTTT
many,TRBJ1-6,.,TRBV20-1,CSAYGQENSPLHF,TGCAGTGCCTACGGACAAGAAAATTCACCCCTCCACTTT
.,TRBJ1-1,.,TRBV7-9,CASELATEAFF,TGTGCCAGCGAGCTGGCCACTGAAGCTTTCTTT
many,TRBJ1-1,TRBD1,TRBV12-3/TRBV12-4,CASSGGGQGVTEAFF,TGTGCCAGCAGTGGAGGGGGACAGGGAGTCACTGAAGCTTTCTTT
many,TRBJ2-3,TRBD2,TRBV30,CAWTTGWTGGGLESTDTQYF,TGTGCCTGGACAACCGGATGGACTGGCGGGGGACTTGAAAGCACAGATACGCAGTATTTT
few,TRBJ1-6,.,TRBV9,CASSTSGTINSPLHF,TGTGCCAGCAGCACGTCCGGGACAATTAATTCACCCCTCCACTTT
.,TRBJ2-2,.,TRBV12-3/TRBV12-4,CASRTGQRVGGTGELFF,TGTGCCAGCAGAACCGGTCAGAGGGTCGGCGGCACCGGGGAGCTGTTTTTT
many,TRBJ2-7,.,TRBV4-2,CASSRGVVDSAYEQYF,TGTGCCAGCAGCCGAGGGGTAGTTGACAGTGCCTACGAGCAGTACTTC
many,TRBJ2-7,.,TRBV5-1,CASSSRTPIYEQYF,TGCGCCAGCAGCTCCCGGACACCAATCTACGAGCAGTACTTC
.,TRBJ1-2,.,TRBV4-1,CASSQEAGTGYTF,TGCGCCAGCAGCCAAGAGGCAGGGACTGGCTACACCTTC
many,TRBJ1-2,.,TRBV19,CASSIWRTDYGYTF,TGTGCCAGTAGTATATGGCGGACTGACTATGGCTACACCTTC
many,TRBJ2-1,.,TRBV12-5,CASGLVQSGTNEQFF,TGTGCTAGTGGTTTGGTACAATCAGGGACCAATGAGCAGTTCTTC
.,TRBJ1-3,.,TRBV29-1,CSVKLLPCCGNTIYF,TGCAGCGTTAAACTTTTGCCGTGCTGCGGAAACACCATATATTTT
few,TRBJ2-7,TRBD1,TRBV2,CASGEPVGQGIDEQYF,TGTGCCAGCGGTGAACCCGTCGGACAGGGCATCGACGAGCAGTACTTC
.,TRBJ2-7,.,TRBV3-1,CASTPPAGIKYEQYF,TGTGCCAGCACCCCCCCGGCAGGGATAAAGTACGAGCAGTACTTC
many,TRBJ1-2,TRBD1,TRBV29-1,CSVDRGTDYGYTF,TGCAGCGTAGACAGGGGAACGGACTATGGCTACACCTTC